Below, 14 T cell receptor beta chains from the same sample are listed, as sequenced in a study of control samples from healthy donors and cancer patients. Profiling relied on immunoSEQ multiplex PCR, and the TCRdb table lists in-frame clones only, not all of them. The sample carries about 19,000 clones, about 85% recorded once. Sample: PBMCs. The source of these receptors is a woman in her seventies with lung cancer.

V gene TRBV28 combines with J gene TRBJ2-6; no clear D. V lost 4 bases and J lost 0, with 7 bases in between. This CDR3 has 15 amino acids. Germline CDR1 is MDHEN and CDR2 is SYDVKM. CDR3 in DNA: TGTGCCAGCAGTTCCCAGAGCTCTGGGGCCAACGTCCTGACTTTC. Protein product: CASSSQSSGANVLTF.

The V call is TRBV27, the J call TRBJ2-7, with D perhaps given as TRBD1 or TRBD2 (5 bases each). The CDR3 length is 14 residues. Per the germline V gene, CDR1 is MNHEY and CDR2 is SMNVEV (reference sequence). V was clipped by 3 bases and J by 0 bases, with 9 bases between them. The CDR3 DNA reads as TGTGCCAGCAGTTTGGGACGCCACTCCTACGAGCAGTACTTC. Residues: CASSLGRHSYEQYF.

The V and J genes are TRBV18 and TRBJ1-3; no firm D call. Between the trimmed V and J ends, which lost 3 bases and 0 bases, there was a span of 9 bases. Germline values: CDR1 KGHSH, CDR2 LQKENI. CDR3 size: 15 residues. The CDR3 spells CASSPRADSGNTIYF. The CDR3 nucleotides are TGTGCCAGCTCACCCCGGGCAGACTCTGGAAACACCATATATTTT.

This chain joins TRBV6-2 or TRBV6-3 and TRBJ2-1; D tentatively fits TRBD1 or TRBD2 (6 bases each). Germline-derived CDR1 and CDR2 are MNHEY and SVGEGT. V lost 6 bases, J lost 15 bases, and 24 bases lay in between. The CDR3 has 14 amino acids. Here the CDR3 reads CASSPRGRRSLGFF. The CDR3 bases are TGTGCCAGCAGCCCTAGGGGGAGGCGCTCCCTGGGGTTCTTC.

This rearrangement joins TRBV19 to TRBJ2-2, with 9 bases matching TRBD2. Per germline, CDR1 LNHDA and CDR2 SQIVND (reference sequence). J gave up 1 base and V 0 bases, and 6 bases lay outside the gene matches. CDR3 length equals 18 residues. The CDR3 here is CASSIEGSGSKNTGELFF. DNA for the CDR3: TGTGCCAGTAGTATAGAAGGTAGCGGGAGTAAGAACACCGGGGAGCTGTTTTTT.

In its sample, this clone was seen once. The CDR3 DNA is TGTGCCAGCAGCTTAGTCGACGGTGAGCAGTTCTTC. This codes for CASSLVDGEQFF. This chain joins TRBV7-9 and TRBJ2-1, with unresolved D. With 1 base removed from V and 9 bases from J, the gap between germline ends came to 7 bases. Germline CDR1 and CDR2: SEHNR and FQNEAQ (reference sequence). This CDR3 region has 12 residues.

CDR3 sequence: CASTLGSPGNTIYF. The CDR3 nucleotides read TGTGCCAGCACCTTGGGGAGTCCTGGAAACACCATATATTTT. V is TRBV2 and J is TRBJ1-3, with no clear D. V gave up 7 bases and J gave up 2 bases, with 12 bases separating them. Germline-derived CDR1 and CDR2 are SNHLY and FYNNEI. The CDR3 totals 14 residues.

V usage is TRBV4-3 and J usage is TRBJ1-2, with 7 bases matching TRBD1. V lost 1 base, J lost 4 bases, and 12 bases stayed unmatched. This CDR3 contains 17 residues. The germline V gene encodes CDR1 LGHNA and CDR2 YSLEER. The CDR3 DNA reads TGCGCCAGCAGCCAAGCATCCGGGACAGTAGGAGTCTATGGCTACACCTTC. Its translation is CASSQASGTVGVYGYTF.

The chain carries TRBV6-6 and TRBJ2-3; TRBD2 is a possible D gene (6 bases). The V gene lost 5 bases and the J gene lost 7 bases, with 19 bases spanning the gap. From germline, CDR1 is MNHNY and CDR2 SVGAGI (reference sequence). The CDR3 extends over 15 amino acids. The CDR3 region is CASSPGGPYGNTQYF. The CDR3 DNA reads TGTGCCAGCAGTCCCGGGGGACCTTACGGAAATACGCAGTATTTT.

Concerning this clone: Germline is not matched at one junction end, which may reflect a read error. The chain carries TRBV4-3 and TRBJ2-3, with D tentatively TRBD2 (5 bases). This CDR3 is built from 16 residues. In germline, CDR1 is LGHNA, CDR2 YSLEER. CDR3 nucleotide sequence: TGCGCCAGCAGCCAAGATCTAGCTCCTAGCACAGATATGCAGTATTTT. Protein product: CASSQDLAPSTDMQYF.

Worth noting for this clone: Relative to the germline gene, one junction end is altered; a read error may explain this. CDR3 protein: CASSLEDRGIDF. The CDR3 nucleotides read TGTGCCAGCAGCTTAGAGGACAGGGGTATCGACTTC. The V gene is TRBV11-3, the J gene TRBJ1-2; 9 nucleotides line up with TRBD1. The germline gives CDR1 SGHNT, CDR2 YENEEA. CDR3 length: 12 amino acids.

This clone has only one observation. CDR3 residues: CASSPLAGGPNEQFF. In DNA form, the CDR3 reads TGTGCCAGCAGCCCGCTAGCGGGAGGCCCCAATGAGCAGTTCTTC. The V call is TRBV14, the J call TRBJ2-1, with 11 bases lining up with TRBD2. Germline V gene data show CDR1 as SGHDN and CDR2 as FVKESK. The CDR3 is 15 amino acids. Trimming removed 4 bases from V and 6 bases from J; junction bases left unmatched: 5.

This clone was seen only once. The chain uses TRBV7-6 and TRBJ2-1, with 13 bases that match TRBD2. The CDR3 extends over 14 amino acids. Germline CDR1 SGHVS, CDR2 FNYEAQ. Trimming took 7 bases from V and 6 from J; bases not matched to a gene: 3. The chain's CDR3 is CASTGLAGANEQFF. In DNA form, the CDR3 reads TGTGCCAGCACCGGACTAGCGGGAGCCAATGAGCAGTTCTTC.

This chain joins TRBV5-6 and TRBJ2-1; TRBD2 matches 11 bases. The CDR3 loop spans 16 amino acids. Germline values: CDR1 SGHDT, CDR2 YYEEEE. V shed 0 bases and J 2 bases; nucleotides not matched to a gene: 1. The CDR3 loop reads CASSLGGLAAYNEQFF. The CDR3 DNA reads as TGTGCCAGCAGCTTGGGGGGACTAGCGGCCTACAATGAGCAGTTCTTC.